This T cell receptor beta chain originates from a study of spatial heterogeneity in lung cancer. Whole-study results and caveats: Mutation tallies in tumors tracked expanded intratumoral alpha and beta TCR counts.

The sample's time point: sample taken at primary tumor resection. Patients with untreated early-stage non-small cell lung cancer, numbering around 71, were the donors. Unsorted samples of tumor, nontumor lung or frozen PBMC had their whole RNA sequenced. TCR cDNA molecules each carried a unique molecular identifier. MiXCR was run by TCRdb on the 5' RACE reads, yielding one entry per CDR3 protein. The table shows about 100,000 distinct CDR3 sequences, with approximately 4.4% occurring only once. The sample holds many counts of this clonotype. Its cognate antigen is unknown. The source is a male donor with early-stage non-small cell lung cancer. The sample here was lung tumor tissue, taken at surgery.

CDR3 protein: CASGTRNTEAFF. The CDR3 DNA sequence: TGTGCCAGTGGGACACGGAACACTGAAGCTTTCTTT. The gene calls are TRBV28 and TRBJ1-1; D is possibly TRBD1 (6 bases). Trimming shortened V by 9 bases and J by 1 base, and 9 bases separated the two germline ends. The CDR3 runs to 12 residues. In germline, CDR1 is MDHEN, CDR2 SYDVKM.